This TCR beta chain was sequenced for a study of Graves' ophthalmopathy and Graves' hyperthyroidism. Looking at the study overall: Before any treatment, peripheral blood was taken at the initial diagnosis. Findings of the study overall: Forecasting of ophthalmopathy progression by the model achieved about 71% sensitivity and approximately 72% specificity. In blood, most expanded thyroid clonotypes above 0.001 frequency were also detected.

Exclusion applied to patients with other autoimmune diseases, uncontrolled infections, pregnancy or lactation. This clonotype was seen repeatedly, ten times or more. What it recognizes is unknown. As the template, RNA transcripts were used to amplify TCR beta CDR3 regions. HTBI primers were used in a first-round RT-PCR, which preceded a second-round multiplex PCR. From the multiplex PCR reads, TCRdb called clonotypes with MiXCR, one entry per CDR3 protein. The repertoire has hundreds of thousands of distinct CDR3 sequences, approximately 39% of them found once; the top ten carry over 2.5%. This CDR3 contains 14 residues. V shed 6 bases and J shed 7 bases, with 13 bases lying between them. From germline, CDR1 is SGHNT and CDR2 YENEEA.

Material for sequencing was peripheral blood. The chain recombines TRBV11-3 with TRBJ1-6, with D maybe TRBD1 (6 bases). The TCR comes from an adult man with Graves' ophthalmopathy. This CDR3 is CASRPQGTNSPLHF. For the CDR3, the DNA is TGTGCCAGCAGACCTCAGGGGACGAATTCACCCCTCCACTTT.